This T cell receptor beta chain was recovered during a study of tumor-infiltrating lymphocytes in primary liver carcinoma. From about 19-30 mg of unsorted bulk tissue, DNA and RNA were co-extracted together. Patients were chronically HBV-infected and treatment-naive. Collection of samples drew on five separate regions of each tumor. Study-level results: Tumor-adjacent and tumor-blood pairs showed less overlap than tumor region pairs. Tumor specimens were characterized by a significantly higher top-250-clone fraction than blood (p = 0.039).

About this clonotype itself: Its cognate antigen is unknown. The germline gene is not matched at one end of the junction; a read error may be the cause.

cDNA specific to TCR beta was made from 450 to 500 ng of total RNA, with a constant-region primer employed for priming. Three-round nested multiplex PCR performed with slightly modified ARM-PCR produced the TCR beta libraries. TCRdb reprocessed the multiplex PCR reads via MiXCR and lists one record per CDR3 protein. The table lists around 60,000 distinct CDR3 sequences, around 69% of them singletons. The sequenced sample was liver tumor tissue from sampling region 4. Specified subset: tumor region T4, right-lateral pole. This clonotype originated in a man aged 40-50 years with primary liver carcinoma and hepatitis B virus infection.

CDR3 loop: CASSLALGGSNTGELFF. For the CDR3, the DNA is TGTGCCAGCAGCTTAGCTTTAGGAGGGTCCAACACCGGGGAGTTGTTTTTT. The genes are TRBV11-2 and TRBJ2-2; a weak D match, TRBD2 (6 bases). Germline values: CDR1 SGHAT, CDR2 FQNNGV. The CDR3 has 17 amino acids.